This TCR beta chain originates from a study of T cell responses to AZD1222 COVID-19 vaccine. The CDR3 runs 13 residues. V lost 2 bases to trimming and J lost 0 bases, with 7 bases between them. Germline V CDR1 and CDR2: GTSNPN, SVGIG (reference sequence). General study findings and limits: At baseline, seropositivity was found in only a handful of AZD1222 recipients. Spike-specific TCR breadth and depth both grew after two AZD1222 doses.

Comment on this clone: The antigen is unknown.

TCRdb keeps only in-frame clones here, not all; method: immunoSEQ multiplex PCR. The data show roughly 150,000 clones, roughly nine tenths seen once. Specimen: peripheral blood, collected 28 days after the second AZD1222 dose. This chain links TRBV30 with TRBJ1-2, with D hard to call. This TCR was recovered from an adult who received the AZD1222 COVID-19 vaccine. CDR3 loop: CAWSRTPNYGYTF. The CDR3 region has the DNA TGTGCCTGGAGTCGGACTCCTAACTATGGCTACACCTTC.